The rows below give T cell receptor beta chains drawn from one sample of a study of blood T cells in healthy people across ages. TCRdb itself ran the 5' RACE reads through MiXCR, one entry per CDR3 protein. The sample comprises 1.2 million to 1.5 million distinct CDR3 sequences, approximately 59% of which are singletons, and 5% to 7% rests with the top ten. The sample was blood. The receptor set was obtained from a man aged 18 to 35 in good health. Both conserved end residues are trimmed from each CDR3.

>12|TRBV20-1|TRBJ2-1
SARLADSYNEQF
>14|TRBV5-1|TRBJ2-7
ASSLVRGGPSYEQY
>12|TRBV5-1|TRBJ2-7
ASSVTDVSYEQY
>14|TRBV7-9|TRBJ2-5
ASSRRPGQIQETQY
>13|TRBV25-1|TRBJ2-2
ASSYSGGNTGELF
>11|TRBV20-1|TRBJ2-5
SARVQAQETQY
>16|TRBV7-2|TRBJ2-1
ASSFRRPSGRSYNEQF
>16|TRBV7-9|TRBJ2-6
ASSLPPNRSSGANVLT
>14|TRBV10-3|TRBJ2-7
AISETPGQSSYEQY
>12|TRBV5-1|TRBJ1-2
ASSYATDNYGYT
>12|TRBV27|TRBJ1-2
ASRETGTDYGYT
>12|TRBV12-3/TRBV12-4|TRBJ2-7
ASSLAGKNYEQY
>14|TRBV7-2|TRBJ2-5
ASSTNAPSEGETQY
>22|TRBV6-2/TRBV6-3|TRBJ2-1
ASSYFWDRNVLAGGPAGHNEQF
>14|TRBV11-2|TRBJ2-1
ASSIPTGVSYNEQF
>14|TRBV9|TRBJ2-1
ASSVDREQSYNEQF
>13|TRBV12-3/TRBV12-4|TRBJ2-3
ASSLAGGVVIGQY
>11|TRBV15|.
ATSRDDSYEQY
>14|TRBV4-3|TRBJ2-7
ASSRLPGSPAVRQY
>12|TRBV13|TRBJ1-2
ASSLERGAYGYT
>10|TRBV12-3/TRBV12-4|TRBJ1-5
ASAGGLQPQH
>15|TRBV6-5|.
ASSYFTTGQTSSEQY
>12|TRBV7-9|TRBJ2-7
ASEPPGGTYEQY
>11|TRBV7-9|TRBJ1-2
ASSFQQMHGYT
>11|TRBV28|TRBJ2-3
ASTLGGGDTQY
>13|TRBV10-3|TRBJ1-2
AIRERDIQWYGYT
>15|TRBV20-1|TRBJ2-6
SAIGLAGGPGANVLT
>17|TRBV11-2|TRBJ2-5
ASSLLPPSPPTVIETQY
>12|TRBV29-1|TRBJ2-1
SVVDQWADNEQF
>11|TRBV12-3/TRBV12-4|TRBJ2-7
ASSLQGIYEQY
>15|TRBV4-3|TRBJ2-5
ASSQDWAPEYQETQY
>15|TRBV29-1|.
SVEGGGGSGRLDIQY
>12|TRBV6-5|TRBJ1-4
ASKQTGTNEKLF
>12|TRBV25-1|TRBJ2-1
ASSSRTGANEQF
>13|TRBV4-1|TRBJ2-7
ASSQIGQGYHEQY
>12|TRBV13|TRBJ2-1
ASSLGSKWAEQF
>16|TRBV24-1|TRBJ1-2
ATTPRASLRRLPYGYT
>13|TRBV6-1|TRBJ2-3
ASSEEGLSTDTQY
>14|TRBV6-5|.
ASRRPGTGGGYEQY
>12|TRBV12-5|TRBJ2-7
ARWDSRASYEQY
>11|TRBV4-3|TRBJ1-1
ASRGPLVTEAF
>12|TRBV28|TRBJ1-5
ASSMGGSNQPQH
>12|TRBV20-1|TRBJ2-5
SAISGRKIETQY